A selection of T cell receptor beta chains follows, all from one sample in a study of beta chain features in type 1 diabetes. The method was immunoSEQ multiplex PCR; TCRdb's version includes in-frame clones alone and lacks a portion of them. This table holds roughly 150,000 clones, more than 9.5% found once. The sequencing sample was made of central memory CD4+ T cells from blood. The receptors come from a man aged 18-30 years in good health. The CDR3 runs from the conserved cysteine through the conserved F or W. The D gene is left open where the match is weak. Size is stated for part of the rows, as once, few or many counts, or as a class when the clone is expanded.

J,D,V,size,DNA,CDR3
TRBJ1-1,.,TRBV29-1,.,TGCAGCCCACACCGGGACATGGGGACTGAAGCTTTCTTT,CSPHRDMGTEAFF
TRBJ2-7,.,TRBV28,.,TGTGCCAGCAGCTCATTCGGGGATCAACGGGAGCAGTACTTC,CASSSFGDQREQYF
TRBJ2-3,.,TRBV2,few,TGTGCCAGCAGTGACAGGACGGGCACAGATACGCAGTATTTT,CASSDRTGTDTQYF
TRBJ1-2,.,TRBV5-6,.,TGTGCCAGCAGCCCTACCGGGTATGGCTACACCTTC,CASSPTGYGYTF
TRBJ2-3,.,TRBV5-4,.,TGTGCCAGCAGCTTGGCTGGGCCGAGCACAGATACGCAGTATTTT,CASSLAGPSTDTQYF
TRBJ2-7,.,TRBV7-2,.,TGTGCCAGCAGCACGGGGGTCCCGGGGAAGGAGCAGTACTTC,CASSTGVPGKEQYF
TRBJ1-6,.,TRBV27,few,TGTGCCAGCAGTCTGGGGACGGATAATTCACCCCTCCACTTT,CASSLGTDNSPLHF
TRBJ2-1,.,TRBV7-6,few,TGTGCCAGCAGCTTATGGCAGTACAATGAGCAGTTCTTC,CASSLWQYNEQFF
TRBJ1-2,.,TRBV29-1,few,TGCAGCGGAGGGAGGGAAGAATATGGCTACACCTTC,CSGGREEYGYTF
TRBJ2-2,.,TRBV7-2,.,TGTGCCAGCAGCTTACGTCCAGGTTTCTCGAACACCGGGGAGCTGTTTTTT,CASSLRPGFSNTGELFF
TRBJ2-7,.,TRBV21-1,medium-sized,TGTGCCAGCAGCAAACGGCAAGTGCAGGATCCCTACGAGCAGTACTTC,CASSKRQVQDPYEQYF
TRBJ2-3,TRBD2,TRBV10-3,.,TGTGCCCTCAGTGAGGAGCGGGGGCGGGGCACAGATACGCAGTATTTT,CALSEERGRGTDTQYF
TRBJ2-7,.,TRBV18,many,TGTGCCAGCTCATGGACAGACCTCTACGAGCAGTACTTC,CASSWTDLYEQYF
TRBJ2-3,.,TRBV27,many,TGTGCCAGCAGTCGACAGAGCACAGATACGCAGTATTTT,CASSRQSTDTQYF
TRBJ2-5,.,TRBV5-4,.,TGTGCCAGCAGCTTGAATGCCGATGGAGAGACCCAGTACTTC,CASSLNADGETQYF
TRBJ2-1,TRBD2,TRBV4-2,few,TGTGCCAGCAGCCAAGAACAGCGGGGGGGCCCAAATGAGCAGTTCTTC,CASSQEQRGGPNEQFF
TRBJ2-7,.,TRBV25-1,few,TGTGCCAGCGCGGACAGACCCTACGAGCAGTACTTC,CASADRPYEQYF
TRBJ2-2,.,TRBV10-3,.,TGTGCCACGAAAGTACGAGACACCGGGGAGCTGTTTTTT,CATKVRDTGELFF
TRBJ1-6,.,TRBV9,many,TGTGCCAGCAGCGTAGGTGGACAGAATTCACCCCTCCACTTT,CASSVGGQNSPLHF
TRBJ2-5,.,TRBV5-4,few,TGTGCCAGCAAGACCAGCTTACAAGAGACCCAGTACTTC,CASKTSLQETQYF
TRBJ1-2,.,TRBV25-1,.,TGTGCCAGCAGTCCGTACCGGACGGCGAACTATGGCTACACCTTC,CASSPYRTANYGYTF
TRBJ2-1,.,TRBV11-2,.,TGTGCCAGCAGCTTATGGTCTATTCAAAGGAATGAGCAGTTCTTC,CASSLWSIQRNEQFF
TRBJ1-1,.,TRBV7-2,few,TGTGCCAGCAGCTTAGATCAGGGGACCGCTTTCTTT,CASSLDQGTAFF
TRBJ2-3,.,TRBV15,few,TGTGCCACCAGCAGACTGTACGAAGATACGCAGTATTTT,CATSRLYEDTQYF
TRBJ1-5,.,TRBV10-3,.,TGTGCCATCAGTGTTTCAGGGGATAGCAATCAGCCCCAGCATTTT,CAISVSGDSNQPQHF
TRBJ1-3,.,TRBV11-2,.,TGTGCCAGCAGCTTAGAACGGGGAAACACCATATATTTT,CASSLERGNTIYF
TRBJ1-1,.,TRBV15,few,TGTGCCACCAGCAGAGATGCCAGGATGAACACTGAAGCTTTCTTT,CATSRDARMNTEAFF
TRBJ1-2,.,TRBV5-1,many,TGCGCCAGCAGCTTGGGGGTCTCGGACTATGGCTACACCTTC,CASSLGVSDYGYTF
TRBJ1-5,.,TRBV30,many,TGTGCCTGGACACGGGGGGCTCGGCAGCCCCAGCATTTT,CAWTRGARQPQHF
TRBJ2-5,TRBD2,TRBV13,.,TGTGCCAGCAGCTTAGGCCTACAGCGGGGGGCCATGGAGACCCAGTACTTC,CASSLGLQRGAMETQYF
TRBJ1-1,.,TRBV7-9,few,TGTGCCAGCAGCGCCCAGCAAGGGACTGAAGCTTTCTTT,CASSAQQGTEAFF
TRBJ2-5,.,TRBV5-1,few,TGCGCCAGCAGCTTGAAAGAGACCCAGTACTTC,CASSLKETQYF
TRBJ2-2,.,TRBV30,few,TGTGCCTGGAGTGTGGCGATCAGCGGGGAGCTGTTTTTT,CAWSVAISGELFF
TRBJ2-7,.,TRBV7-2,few,TGTGCCAGCAGCTTAGCAGGGGTCAGGACCTACGAGCAGTACTTC,CASSLAGVRTYEQYF
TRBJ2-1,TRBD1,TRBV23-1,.,TGCGCCAGCAGTCACCGTCGTGCGGGACAGGGGATGACAAGCTCCTACAATGAGCAGTTCTTC,CASSHRRAGQGMTSSYNEQFF
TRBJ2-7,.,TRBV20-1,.,TGCAGTGCCCCCGTTACCTACGAGCAGTACTTC,CSAPVTYEQYF
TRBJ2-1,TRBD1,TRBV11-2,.,TGTGCCAGCAGCTTAGATCGGGGACAGTTCAATGAGCAGTTCTTC,CASSLDRGQFNEQFF
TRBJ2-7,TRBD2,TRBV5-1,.,TGCGCCAGCAGCGACGGGCTAGCGGACGAGCAGTACTTC,CASSDGLADEQYF
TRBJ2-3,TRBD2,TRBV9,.,TGTGCCAGCAGCGTAGAACCTAGCGGGAGGTCAGATACGCAGTATTTT,CASSVEPSGRSDTQYF
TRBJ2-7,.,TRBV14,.,TGTGCCAGCAGCCAAGCAGGGGTGGTCTACGAGCAGTACTTC,CASSQAGVVYEQYF
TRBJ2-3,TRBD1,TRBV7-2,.,TGTGCCAGCAGCCTCTGGACAGGGGGGCGCACAGATACGCAGTATTTT,CASSLWTGGRTDTQYF
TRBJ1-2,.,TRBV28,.,TGTGCCAGCAGACCTACAGAGTACTATGGCTACACCTTC,CASRPTEYYGYTF
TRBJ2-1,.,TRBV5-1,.,TGCGCCAGCAGCTCACCTAAGAGGAATGAGCAGTTCTTC,CASSSPKRNEQFF
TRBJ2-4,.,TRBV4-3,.,TGCGCCAGCAGCCAAGATCTAGTCGGGGCGGGGGCCAAAAACATTCAGTACTTC,CASSQDLVGAGAKNIQYF